The present TCR beta chain was sequenced within a study of T cells in women clearing cervical HPV infection (dated by TCRdb to between 2017 and 2018). With respect to the entire study: The cases were under 30 women with histologically confirmed HPV16-related CIN3 or worse, and 2 of these cases were invasive cancers. The controls were around 25 women whose single incident HPV16 infection cleared within 12 months with no development of precancer or cancer. Case blood was taken at the visit when the lesion was first identified, whereas control blood was taken when infection was no longer detected. Among cases, blood sampling came a median of roughly 140 days after lesion detection, with an interquartile range of about 80 to 230 days. HLA typing was available for only a few women, so HLA type could not be excluded as a confounder. This exploratory proof-of-principle case-control study, nested within the Guanacaste HPV Natural History Study in Costa Rica, compared TCR repertoires among women with different cervical HPV16 outcomes. Cases were matched to controls by age within five years and by the year the sample was collected. A median age of about 30 years was observed in cases versus 38 to 40 in controls, and no significant differences in baseline characteristics were found. In the parent cohort, about 10,000 women aged 18 or older were enrolled in Guanacaste, Costa Rica, during about 1993 to 1994 and were followed for roughly seven years. As quality controls, five blinded duplicates were added to each group, bringing the total to about 60 samples made up of roughly 50 participants and 10 or so replicates. Overall results and qualifications from the work: Cases had lower TRBV6-7 relative abundance than controls (approximately 0.11% versus 0.16%; Bonferroni P = 0.0008). T-cell numbers per sample were unknown, so richness differences could reflect varying T-cell content rather than repertoire biology. Because of the cross-sectional design, the study could not determine whether the associations came before infection or resulted from infection, and neither effector/memory subsets nor HPV-specific T cells were isolated. Significantly higher TCR repertoire richness was observed in CIN3+ cases than in controls across sequencing depths, whereas no difference in evenness was found. By combining richness with V gene abundances, random forest classifiers separated cases from controls with an estimated AUC of less than 0.85.

Comment on this clone: There is no known antigen for this receptor. From the germline J gene comes the end of the CDR3, since the read stops 3 residues before it. Other DNA sequences of this sample code for an identical CDR3.

TCR beta CDR3 regions were amplified by multiplex PCR from an average of 1200 ng genomic DNA per sample using the immunoSEQ assay. The assay corrected primer bias using a complete synthetic TCR repertoire to establish an amplification baseline. The amplicons were sequenced using the Illumina platform. From the authors' description of their analysis: Sequences were error-corrected by clustering with frequency ratios and a modified nearest-neighbor algorithm and were then analyzed in the immunoSEQ Analyzer with IMGT gene definitions. At each rarefaction depth, TCR richness and evenness were averaged across 20 rarefaction repeats, and any sample with fewer sequences than the depth was left out. Wilcoxon rank sum tests with FDR correction were used to compare relative abundances of V, D and J genes between the groups. For the blinded duplicates, the intraclass correlation was 95.6% for TCR richness and averaged 76.4% across about 67 gene segments. Here the immuneACCESS table is served through TCRdb, limited to in-frame sequences with V and J called. Missing clones are a known gap in these copies; in checked studies unresolved V genes cover under half, and the rest lacks a known reason. The V and J calls and clone size come from that table; D and trimming were worked out from the DNA. The sample's own table lists 20,000 to 25,000 clones. Clones ranked in the top ten supply almost 10% of the sample.

The germline V gene (reference sequence) gives CDR1 as SGHNT and CDR2 as YYREEE. The CDR3, from cysteine to phenylalanine, totals 15 residues. The DNA covers only part of the CDR3, 36 bases in frame from base 1. V is trimmed back by 0 bases and J by 1 base, and the junction contains 2 bases that no gene match accounts for. Every participant had a single incident cervical HPV16 infection, and women with prevalent HPV16 infections were excluded. Cervical HPV DNA was detected by MY09/MY11 PCR, and genotyping was performed by dot-blot hybridization. Around 16 mL of heparinized blood were centrifuged, and the buffy coat was aliquoted, frozen at -30°C, then stored at -80°C. QIAGEN kits were used to extract genomic DNA from the buffy coat specimens.

The chain is made from TRBV5-4 and TRBJ2-7, with TRBD2 identical over 9 junction bases. The clonotype originates from a woman between 18 and 75 years old with a cervical HPV16 infection that either progressed to CIN3+ or cleared (not recorded which). Sequencing was done on a sample of blood buffy coat. The CDR3 here reads CASSLGLAVSYEQYF. The sequenced part of the CDR3 DNA is TGTGCCAGCAGCTTGGGACTAGCGGTATCCTACGAG. The entire variable domain, with the stretches around the CDR3 drawn from the reference TRBV5-4 and TRBJ2-7 proteins, is ETGVTQSPTHLIKTRGQQVTLRCSSQSGHNTVSWYQQALGQGPQFIFQYYREEENGRGNFPPRFSGLQFPNYSSELNVNALELDDSALYLCASSLGLAVSYEQYFGPGTRLTVT.